This T cell receptor (beta chain) is from a study of post-analysis software for immune sequencing data. General observations from the study: Comparison with controls showed significantly lower normalized Chao1 diversity in multiple sclerosis patients. Higher frequency in patients than in controls was seen for a handful of TRBV segments, with TRBV5-6, TRBV5-1 and TRBV20-1 among them.

This clonotype has only a few counts. Its antigen remains unidentified. CDR3 size: 14 residues. Per germline, CDR1 KGHDR and CDR2 SFDVKD. Prepared libraries of TCR beta cDNA carried unique molecular identifiers. Each sample of about 0.95 to 11 million input T cells yielded around 500,000 cDNA molecules, so each molecule approximated one T cell. A single record per CDR3 protein comes from TCRdb applying MiXCR to the PCR reads. The sample lists hundreds of thousands of distinct CDR3 sequences, about 27% occurring once. The sample was blood. The chain combines TRBV24-1 with TRBJ2-1, with D unresolved. The better agreement between TRBJ2-7 and the DNA end casts doubt on the J call. The TCR comes from a girl aged 10 to 17 with multiple sclerosis. CDR3 loop: CATSAQSSYNEQYF. The DNA of the CDR3 is TGTGCCACCAGTGCCCAGAGCTCCTACAATGAGCAGTACTTC.